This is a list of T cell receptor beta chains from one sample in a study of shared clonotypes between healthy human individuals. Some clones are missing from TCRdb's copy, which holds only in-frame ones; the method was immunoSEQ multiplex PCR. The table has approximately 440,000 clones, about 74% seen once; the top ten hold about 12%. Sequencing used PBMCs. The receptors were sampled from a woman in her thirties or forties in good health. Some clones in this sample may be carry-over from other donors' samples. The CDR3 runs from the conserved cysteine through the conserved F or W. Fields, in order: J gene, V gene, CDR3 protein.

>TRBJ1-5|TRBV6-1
CASSELGVNQPQHF
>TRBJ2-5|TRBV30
CAWSRDLSPQETQYF
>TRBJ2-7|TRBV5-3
CARSLGGGRDYEQYF
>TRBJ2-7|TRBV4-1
CASSQGWDWSYEQYF
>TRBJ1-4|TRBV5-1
CASSPVQQATNEKLFF
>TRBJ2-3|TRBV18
CASSPQAGGPIDTQYF
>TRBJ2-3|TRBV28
CASSSRKSSTDTQYF
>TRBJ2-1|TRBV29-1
CSVESVVSGRMRQFF
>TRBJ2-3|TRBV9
CASSVSGASGSSADTQYF
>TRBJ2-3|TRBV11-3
CASSLTDTQYF
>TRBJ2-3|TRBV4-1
CASSQDYRELLTDTQYF
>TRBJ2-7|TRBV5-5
CASSNREPPYEQYF
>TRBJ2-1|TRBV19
CASSMGTPVVQFF
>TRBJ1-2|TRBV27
CASSLSGLYGYTF
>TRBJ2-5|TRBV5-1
CASSDPPRETQYF
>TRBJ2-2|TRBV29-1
CSVDSGKNTGELFF
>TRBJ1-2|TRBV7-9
CASGQGARYGYTF
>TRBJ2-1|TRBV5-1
CASSLDTAYNEQFF
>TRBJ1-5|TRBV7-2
CASSPGTGVPNQPQHF
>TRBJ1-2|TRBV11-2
CASSRSGTGSGYTF
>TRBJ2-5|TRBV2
CASRYGERAQYF
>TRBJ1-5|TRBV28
CASSLLDRGLAQPQHF
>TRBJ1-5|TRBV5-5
CASSFRVNQPQHF
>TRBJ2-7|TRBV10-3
CAIMGPLAGGGEQYF
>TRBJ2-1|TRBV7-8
CASSFGDHEQFF
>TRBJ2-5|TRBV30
CAGSRTSGIAQYF
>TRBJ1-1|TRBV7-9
CASSLGQNTEAFF
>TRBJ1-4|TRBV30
CAWSLTAQNEKLFF
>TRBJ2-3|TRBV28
CASSPTRDYTDTQYF